These 9 T cell receptor beta chains originate from one sample sequenced in a study of early T cells in non-severe SARS-CoV-2 infection. TCRdb re-called the 5' RACE reads with MiXCR, one entry per CDR3 protein. In the table there are 68,000 or so distinct CDR3 sequences, under 13% of which are singletons. The sample consisted of whole blood. The receptors were sampled from an adult who was a healthcare worker with PCR-confirmed SARS-CoV-2 infection or an uninfected control (not recorded which).

This clonotype was counted at least ten times. The rearrangement joins TRBV9 to TRBJ2-7, with D perhaps TRBD1 or TRBD2 (6 bases each). Trimming pared 3 bases from V and 2 bases from J, leaving 15 bases between. The germline gives CDR1 SGDLS, CDR2 YYNGEE. CDR3 size: 15 residues. CDR3 DNA: TGTGCCAGCAGCGCCGGTGGAAGGGGGGCCTACGAGCAGTACTTC. Translation: CASSAGGRGAYEQYF.

This clonotype came up many times. The chain links TRBV19 to TRBJ2-2, with TRBD2 as a possible D gene (6 bases). The CDR3 spans 14 residues. CDR1 is LNHDA, CDR2 SQIVND, per germline (reference sequence). Trimming pared 4 bases from V and 1 base from J, leaving 7 bases between. CDR3 residues: CASSSGVNTGELFF. The CDR3 nucleotides are TGTGCCAGTAGTAGCGGGGTGAACACCGGGGAGCTGTTTTTT.

The J gene is TRBJ1-1, the V gene TRBV20-1, with D maybe TRBD1 (6 bases). V lost 1 base, J lost 0 bases, and 6 bases lay in between. The CDR3 is 13 residues long. CDR1 is DFQATT and CDR2 is SNEGSKA in the germline V gene (reference sequence). CDR3 protein: CSARGDMNTEAFF. The CDR3 DNA reads as TGCAGTGCTAGAGGGGACATGAACACTGAAGCTTTCTTT.

This clonotype has just a few counts. This chain uses TRBV12-3 or TRBV12-4 with TRBJ1-1; 7 bases line up with TRBD1. CDR3 length: 16 amino acids. V lost 6 bases to trimming and J lost 6 bases; unmatched junction nucleotides: 16. CDR3 loop: CASRGGPGTASAEAFF. CDR3 DNA: TGTGCCAGCAGGGGAGGACCAGGGACAGCTAGCGCTGAAGCTTTCTTT.

This clonotype appeared a few times. The chain combines TRBV20-1 with TRBJ2-7; D is uncertain. Looked up from germline, CDR1 is DFQATT and CDR2 is SNEGSKA (reference sequence). There are 15 residues in the CDR3. The V gene lost 0 bases and the J gene lost 6 bases, with 18 bases spanning the gap. The CDR3 spells CSARDPFEFHGEQYF. CDR3 in DNA: TGCAGTGCTAGAGATCCCTTCGAGTTTCACGGCGAGCAGTACTTC.

The V call is TRBV12-3 or TRBV12-4, the J call TRBJ2-5; unclear D gene. This CDR3 is 13 amino acids long. The V gene lost 4 bases and the J gene lost 5 bases, with 11 bases spanning the gap. Written as DNA, the CDR3 is TGTGCCAGCAGTTCCGTAAGTGGCGAGACCCAGTACTTC. Translating gives CASSSVSGETQYF.

The J gene is TRBJ2-7, the V gene TRBV12-3 or TRBV12-4; 8 bases agree with TRBD2. There are 13 residues in the CDR3. J was trimmed by 3 bases and V by 7 bases; bases with no gene match: 5. This chain's CDR3 is CASNAGGNYEQYF. As DNA, the CDR3 is TGTGCCAGCAACGCGGGAGGAAACTACGAGCAGTACTTC.

This clonotype was counted between two and nine times. The V and J genes are TRBV7-8 and TRBJ2-3, with TRBD2 matching 8 bases. Trimming took 2 bases from V and 2 from J; bases not matched to a gene: 6. The CDR3 length is 16 residues. Germline values: CDR1 SGHVS, CDR2 FQNEAQ. Here the CDR3 reads CASSLKLAGFTDTQYF. DNA of the CDR3: TGTGCCAGCAGCTTAAAATTAGCGGGATTCACAGATACGCAGTATTTT.

The rearrangement uses TRBV13 and TRBJ2-3; D is undetermined. V was cut by 5 bases and J by 2 bases, with 11 bases left in between. Germline V gene data show CDR1 as PRHDT and CDR2 as FYEKMQ (reference sequence). The CDR3 is 14 amino acids. The CDR3 sequence is CASSSGKNTDTQYF. CDR3 sequence (DNA): TGTGCCAGCAGCAGTGGGAAGAACACAGATACGCAGTATTTT.